The 11 T cell receptor beta chains reported below all come from one sample, sequenced in a study of cytomegalovirus exposure and HLA in healthy donors. It was with 60 Vbeta and 13 Jbeta primers that the PCR ran. Clones were sequenced by immunoSEQ multiplex PCR, and TCRdb holds only the in-frame ones, with some missing. The data hold approximately 91,000 clones, with roughly 77% observed a single time. Sequenced input: PBMCs. The receptors derive from a human donor in good health.

V and J are TRBV5-4 and TRBJ2-5; 8 bases map to TRBD1. The V segment lost 2 bases and the J segment 2 bases; nucleotides outside the gene matches: 2. CDR3 length equals 14 residues. CDR1 and CDR2 (germline): SGHNT, YYREEE (reference sequence). The CDR3 protein is CASSFGQGQETQYF. CDR3 bases: TGTGCCAGCAGCTTTGGACAGGGACAAGAGACCCAGTACTTC.

Here the CDR3 DNA reads TGTGCCAGTAGTATAAGGGCAGGGGGAAAGGGGGAGACCCAGTACTTC. Translated, it gives CASSIRAGGKGETQYF. The genes are TRBV19 and TRBJ2-5; TRBD1 agrees at 7 bases. CDR3 length: 16 amino acids. V gave up 2 bases and J gave up 5 bases; unmatched junction bases: 11. Germline V gene data show CDR1 as LNHDA and CDR2 as SQIVND (reference sequence).

The genes are TRBV5-1 and TRBJ1-2, with D possibly matching TRBD1 (6 bases). Trimming shortened V by 7 bases and J by 6 bases, and 22 bases separated the two germline ends. The CDR3 covers 15 residues. Germline values: CDR1 SGHRS, CDR2 YFSETQ. As DNA, the CDR3 is TGCGCCAGCGCGCAAATACAGGGATTGCCCCATGGCTACACCTTC. The encoded protein is CASAQIQGLPHGYTF.

A few counts support this clone. The genes are TRBV4-3 and TRBJ1-4; 11 nucleotides agree with TRBD1. The CDR3 totals 18 residues. Germline V gene lookup returns CDR1 LGHNA and CDR2 YSLEER. J was trimmed by 4 bases and V by 0 bases; bases with no gene match: 7. As DNA, the CDR3 is TGCGCCAGCAGCCAAGAAGTGGACAGGGGGCTTGGTAATGAAAAACTGTTTTTT. Protein product: CASSQEVDRGLGNEKLFF.

The chain links TRBV27 to TRBJ2-1; 11 bases map to TRBD2. The CDR3 covers 16 residues. V was pared by 5 bases and J by 2 bases, with 5 bases of the junction left unmatched. The germline CDR1 and CDR2 sequences are MNHEY and SMNVEV (reference sequence). As DNA, the CDR3 is TGTGCCAGCAGTAAATATAGCGGGGGGGCCTACAATGAGCAGTTCTTC. It specifies CASSKYSGGAYNEQFF.

To note about this clone: The junction and the germline gene differ at one end; a read error may be behind it. The CDR3 sequence: CASSVGDKRGRLF. DNA of the CDR3: TGTGCCAGCAGCGTAGGGGACAAGCGGGGGAGGCTCTTC. The chain uses TRBV9 and TRBJ2-1, with 8 bases lining up with TRBD2. Germline V gene sequence: CDR1 SGDLS, CDR2 YYNGEE. The CDR3 length is 13 residues.

V is TRBV29-1 and J is TRBJ1-2, with unresolved D. The CDR3 totals 15 residues. Germline V gene lookup returns CDR1 SQVTM and CDR2 ANQGSEA. V gave up 3 bases and J gave up 4 bases, with 18 bases separating them. CDR3 bases: TGCAGCGTTGATGAACTATCCAACGCCTTCTATGGCTACACCTTC. Protein product: CSVDELSNAFYGYTF.

V and J are TRBV6-1 and TRBJ2-1; 9 nucleotides agree with TRBD1. V was pared by 4 bases and J by 6 bases, with 7 bases of the junction left unmatched. CDR1 MNHNS and CDR2 SASEGT come from the germline V gene. CDR3 length equals 15 residues. CDR3 nucleotide sequence: TGTGCCAGCAGTGTCGTAACAGGGGGCATCAATGAGCAGTTCTTC. This sequence encodes CASSVVTGGINEQFF.

V and J are TRBV7-9 and TRBJ2-3; 10 nucleotides align to TRBD2. The V segment lost 5 bases and the J segment 7 bases; nucleotides outside the gene matches: 6. Germline V gene lookup returns CDR1 SEHNR and CDR2 FQNEAQ (reference sequence). CDR3 length equals 14 residues. CDR3 bases: TGTGCCAGCAGCCCAGGGACTAGCGTGAATACGCAGTATTTT. This sequence encodes CASSPGTSVNTQYF.

The chain employs TRBV11-2 and TRBJ2-1; 10 positions match TRBD2. Germline V CDR1 and CDR2: SGHAT, FQNNGV. J lost 14 bases, V lost 1 base, and 8 bases had no gene match. The CDR3 consists of 14 residues. CDR3: CASSLGVGLAGEFF. CDR3 coding DNA: TGTGCCAGCAGCTTAGGAGTGGGGCTAGCGGGAGAGTTCTTC.

This rearrangement joins TRBV6-5 to TRBJ1-2; TRBD1 aligns across 10 bases. V lost 2 bases, J lost 5 bases, and 5 bases stayed unmatched. The CDR3 loop spans 15 amino acids. Germline assignment: CDR1 MNHEY and CDR2 SVGAGI. The CDR3 spells CASSYPGQGVYGYTF. The CDR3 bases are TGTGCCAGCAGTTACCCTGGACAGGGGGTTTATGGCTACACCTTC.